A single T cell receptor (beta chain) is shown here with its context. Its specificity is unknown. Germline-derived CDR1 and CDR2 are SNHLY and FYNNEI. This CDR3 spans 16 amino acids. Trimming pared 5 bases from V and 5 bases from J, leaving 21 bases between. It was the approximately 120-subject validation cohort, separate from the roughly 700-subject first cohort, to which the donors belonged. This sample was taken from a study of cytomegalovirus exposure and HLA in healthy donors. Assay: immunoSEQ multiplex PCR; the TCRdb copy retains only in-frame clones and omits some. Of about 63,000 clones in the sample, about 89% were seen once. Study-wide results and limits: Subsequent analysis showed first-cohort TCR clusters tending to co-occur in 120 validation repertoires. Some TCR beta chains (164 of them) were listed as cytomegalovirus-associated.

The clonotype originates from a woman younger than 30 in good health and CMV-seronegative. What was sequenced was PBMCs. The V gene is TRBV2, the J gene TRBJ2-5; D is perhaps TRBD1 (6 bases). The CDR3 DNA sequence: TGTGCCAGCAGTCAGAACGGTCTGCACAGGGCGGAGACCCAGTACTTC. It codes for CASSQNGLHRAETQYF.